This TCR beta chain originates from a study of post-analysis software for immune sequencing data. The study's findings and limits: Comparison of patients with controls showed about 5 TRBV segments more frequent in patients, TRBV5-6, TRBV5-1 and TRBV20-1 among them.

For this clonotype: Its cognate antigen is unknown.

Germline V gives CDR1 LNHNV, CDR2 YYDKDF (reference sequence). The CDR3 totals 14 residues. The trim removed 5 bases at V and 13 bases at J, leaving 10 bases unmatched. TCR beta libraries were prepared from cDNA with unique molecular identifiers. TCRdb reprocessed the PCR reads via MiXCR and lists one record per CDR3 protein. The sample records about 800,000 distinct CDR3 sequences, 30% being singletons. V is TRBV15 and J is TRBJ2-4; TRBD2 aligns across 11 bases. This clonotype was obtained from a girl aged 10 to 17 with multiple sclerosis. Source material: blood. CDR3 protein: CATSGTTSGIKQYF. CDR3 bases: TGTGCCACCAGCGGGACGACTAGCGGGATCAAGCAGTACTTC. Variable domain in full (rest from reference TRBV15 and TRBJ2-4): DAMVIQNPRYQVTQFGKPVTLSCSQTLNHNVMYWYQQKSSQAPKLLFHYYDKDFNNEADTPDNFQSRRPNTSFCFLDIRSPGLGDTAMYLCATSGTTSGIKQYFGAGTRLSVL.